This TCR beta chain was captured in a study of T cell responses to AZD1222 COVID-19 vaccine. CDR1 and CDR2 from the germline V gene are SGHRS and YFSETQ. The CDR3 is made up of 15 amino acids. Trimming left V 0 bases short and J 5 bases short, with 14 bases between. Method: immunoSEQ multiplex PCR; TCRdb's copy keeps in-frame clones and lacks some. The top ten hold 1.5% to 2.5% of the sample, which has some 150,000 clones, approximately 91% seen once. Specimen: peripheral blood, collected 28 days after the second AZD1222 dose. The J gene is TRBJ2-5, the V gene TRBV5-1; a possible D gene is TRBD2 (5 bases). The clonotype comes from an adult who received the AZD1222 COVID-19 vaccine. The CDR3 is CASSLVLGSGETQYF. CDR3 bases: TGCGCCAGCAGCTTGGTTCTGGGGTCGGGGGAGACCCAGTACTTC.